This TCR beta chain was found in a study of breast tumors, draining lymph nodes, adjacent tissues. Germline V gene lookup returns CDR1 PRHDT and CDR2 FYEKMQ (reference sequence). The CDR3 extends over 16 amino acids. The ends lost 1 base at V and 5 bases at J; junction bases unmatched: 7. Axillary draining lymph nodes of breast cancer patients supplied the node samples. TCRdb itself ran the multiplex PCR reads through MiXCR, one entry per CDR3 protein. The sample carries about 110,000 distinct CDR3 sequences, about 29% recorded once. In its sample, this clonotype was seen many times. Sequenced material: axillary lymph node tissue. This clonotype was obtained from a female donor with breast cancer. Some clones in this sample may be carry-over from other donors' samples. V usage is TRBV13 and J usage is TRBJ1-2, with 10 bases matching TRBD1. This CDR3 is CASSLVRDRGSYGYTF. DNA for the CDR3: TGTGCCAGCAGCTTAGTAAGGGACAGGGGTTCATATGGCTACACCTTC.